These 21 T cell receptor beta chains share one sample of origin, sequenced in a study of blood T cell repertoires in COVID-19. Profiled with immunoSEQ multiplex PCR; TCRdb holds only in-frame clones, not every one. The sample gives 20,000 to 30,000 clones, around 86% of which show up once; about 9% is in the top ten. Sequenced sample: peripheral blood. The receptor set was obtained from a human donor in a cohort sampled during active COVID-19.

The chain uses TRBV27 and TRBJ1-3; 9 positions match TRBD1. The CDR3 has 16 residues. Germline lookup yields CDR1 MNHEY and CDR2 SMNVEV (reference sequence). J lost 2 bases, V lost 5 bases, and 7 bases had no gene match. In nucleotides, the CDR3 is TGTGCCAGCAGTCCATACTACAGGGGGCCTGGAAACACCATATATTTT. As protein: CASSPYYRGPGNTIYF.

The chain combines TRBV18 with TRBJ2-3, with 11 bases identical to TRBD1. Per germline, CDR1 KGHSH and CDR2 LQKENI. V gave up 4 bases and J gave up 3 bases; unmatched junction bases: 3. This CDR3 has 15 amino acids. CDR3 nucleotides: TGTGCCAGCTCACACGGACAGGGGGCGACAGATACGCAGTATTTT. This encodes CASSHGQGATDTQYF. Filled out from reference TRBV18 and TRBJ2-3, the complete variable domain reads NAGVMQNPRHLVRRRGQEARLRCSPMKGHSHVYWYRQLPEEGLKFMVYLQKENIIDESGMPKERFSAEFPKEGPSILRIQQVVRGDSAAYFCASSHGQGATDTQYFGPGTRLTVL.

This clone came up a few times. V is TRBV6-4 and J is TRBJ2-3, with 11 bases identical to TRBD2. V lost 2 bases to trimming and J lost 3 bases; unmatched junction nucleotides: 10. The CDR3 is 18 amino acids. CDR1 and CDR2 from the germline V gene are MRHNA and SNTAGT. The CDR3 DNA reads TGTGCCAGCAGTGACGCGGTAGCGGGAGGGAACCCGACAGATACGCAGTATTTT. Residues: CASSDAVAGGNPTDTQYF.

The chain couples TRBV7-9 to TRBJ1-3; TRBD1 matches at 9 bases. Trimming took 5 bases from V and 3 from J; bases not matched to a gene: 8. Germline assignment: CDR1 SEHNR and CDR2 FQNEAQ (reference sequence). The CDR3 runs to 16 residues. CDR3 protein: CASSPWGQGGGNTIYF. The CDR3 region has the DNA TGTGCCAGCAGCCCGTGGGGACAGGGAGGTGGAAACACCATATATTTT.

The gene calls are TRBV7-2 and TRBJ2-1, with D perhaps matching TRBD1 (5 bases). Germline loops: CDR1 SGHTA, CDR2 FQGNSA. The CDR3 covers 15 residues. V lost 5 bases and J 1 base, leaving 12 bases between the germline ends. Here the CDR3 DNA reads TGTGCCAGCAGCCTTCGGACACAATCCTACAATGAGCAGTTCTTC. The encoded protein is CASSLRTQSYNEQFF.

The rearrangement uses TRBV5-1 and TRBJ1-2; D unresolved. V shed 0 bases and J shed 2 bases, with 11 bases lying between them. The CDR3 runs 15 residues. Germline CDR1 is SGHRS and CDR2 is YFSETQ. CDR3 amino acids: CASSLGARGNYGYTF. In DNA form, the CDR3 reads TGCGCCAGCAGCTTGGGGGCCAGAGGGAACTATGGCTACACCTTC.

This clone was seen more than once but under ten times. The chain links TRBV30 to TRBJ2-7; a possible D gene is TRBD2 (6 bases). Germline CDR1 is GTSNPN and CDR2 is SVGIG (reference sequence). The CDR3 totals 13 residues. Deletions cut 0 bases from V and 2 bases from J, with 8 bases between. DNA for the CDR3: TGTGCCTGGAGTGTAGCGGGTCCCTACGAGCAGTACTTC. Its translation is CAWSVAGPYEQYF.

The chain couples TRBV4-3 to TRBJ1-1, with 9 nucleotides matching TRBD1. J lost 0 bases, V lost 4 bases, and 3 bases had no gene match. The germline V gene has CDR1 LGHNA and CDR2 YSLEER. The CDR3 consists of 15 residues. CDR3 sequence: CASSRGQGLNTEAFF. The CDR3 bases are TGCGCCAGCAGCCGGGGACAGGGTTTGAACACTGAAGCTTTCTTT.

The chain couples TRBV5-1 to TRBJ2-4; the D gene is possibly TRBD2 (6 bases). Trimming left V 4 bases short and J 0 bases short, with 20 bases between. The CDR3 covers 18 residues. The germline gives CDR1 SGHRS, CDR2 YFSETQ. The CDR3 DNA sequence: TGCGCCAGCAGCCAAGGAGGCAGTAGCGGATTAGCCAAAAACATTCAGTACTTC. This codes for CASSQGGSSGLAKNIQYF.

The chain is built from TRBV6-6 and TRBJ2-1; 13 bases are shared with TRBD2. Germline CDR1 and CDR2: MNHNY and SVGAGI (reference sequence). The CDR3 spans 15 residues. With V trimmed by 5 bases and J by 7 bases, 5 bases remained unmatched. The CDR3 DNA reads TGTGCCAGCAGTGTGGGGACTAGCGGGAAAAATGAGCAGTTCTTC. It specifies CASSVGTSGKNEQFF.

This clone was seen a single time. The chain couples TRBV9 to TRBJ2-7, with a weak D call TRBD1 (5 bases). This CDR3 is 14 amino acids long. V was cut by 2 bases and J by 3 bases, with 12 bases left in between. Germline loops: CDR1 SGDLS, CDR2 YYNGEE. The CDR3 spells CASSVGPDLYEQYF. The CDR3 DNA is TGTGCCAGCAGCGTGGGGCCAGACCTCTACGAGCAGTACTTC. Full variable domain (remainder filled in from reference TRBV9 and TRBJ2-7): DSGVTQTPKHLITATGQRVTLRCSPRSGDLSVYWYQQSLDQGLQFLIQYYNGEERAKGNILERFSAQQFPDLHSELNLSSLELGDSALYFCASSVGPDLYEQYFGPGTRLTVT.

The chain carries TRBV2 and TRBJ2-6, with D possibly being TRBD1 (6 bases). CDR1 is SNHLY and CDR2 is FYNNEI in the germline V gene. V lost 7 bases and J 0 bases, leaving 19 bases between the germline ends. The CDR3 totals 18 residues. DNA of the CDR3: TGTGCCAGCACCGCACGGAGGACAGCCTCCTCTGGGGCCAACGTCCTGACTTTC. Protein product: CASTARRTASSGANVLTF.

The rearrangement joins TRBV9 to TRBJ2-2; TRBD1 is a possible D gene (6 bases). Trimming cost V 3 bases and J 1 base, with 10 bases left between them. Germline CDR1 and CDR2: SGDLS and YYNGEE. This CDR3 spans 15 amino acids. CDR3: CASSATTGNTGELFF. DNA of the CDR3: TGTGCCAGCAGCGCCACGACAGGGAACACCGGGGAGCTGTTTTTT.

The chain carries TRBV7-9 and TRBJ1-1, with D possibly TRBD1 on 6 matching bases. Germline CDR1 and CDR2: SEHNR and FQNEAQ (reference sequence). With 3 bases removed from V and 5 bases from J, the gap between germline ends came to 10 bases. This CDR3 contains 13 residues. The CDR3 DNA reads as TGTGCCAGCAGCTTGGAAGGGGGTACTGAAGCTTTCTTT. Translation gives CASSLEGGTEAFF.

The chain has TRBV6-2 or TRBV6-3 and TRBJ2-4, with D unclear. Looked up from germline, CDR1 is MNHEY and CDR2 is SVGEGT. Trimming took off 0 bases at V and 10 bases at J, with 4 bases between the two ends. The CDR3 is made up of 11 amino acids. The CDR3 DNA reads TGTGCCAGCAGTTACTCCAGGATTCAGTACTTC. It specifies CASSYSRIQYF.

J is TRBJ1-2 and V is TRBV4-2; D possibly corresponds to TRBD1 (6 bases). The V and J ends lost 4 bases and 6 bases respectively, with 21 bases between them. Germline V lookup: CDR1 LGHNA, CDR2 YNFKEQ. This CDR3 contains 16 residues. CDR3 sequence (DNA): TGTGCCAGCAGCCGCCTCCCCCGGGACAAATTTAATGGCTACACCTTC. It is translated as CASSRLPRDKFNGYTF.

The rearrangement joins TRBV19 to TRBJ2-6; no definite D call. The CDR3 spans 13 residues. V lost 6 bases, J lost 2 bases, and 5 bases lay in between. CDR1 LNHDA and CDR2 SQIVND come from the germline V gene (reference sequence). CDR3 bases: TGTGCCAGTAGCCTCCCTGGGGCCAACGTCCTGACTTTC. Translated, it gives CASSLPGANVLTF.

The chain carries TRBV4-3 and TRBJ1-4, with 10 bases identical to TRBD1. The CDR3 totals 16 residues. The V gene end was trimmed by 0 bases and the J gene end by 12 bases; junction bases not matched to a gene: 10. CDR1 LGHNA and CDR2 YSLEER come from the germline V gene. CDR3 amino acids: CASSQEVGTGVEELFF. CDR3 coding DNA: TGCGCCAGCAGCCAAGAGGTGGGGACAGGGGTCGAGGAACTGTTTTTT.

The rearrangement uses TRBV3-1 (or the pseudogene TRBV3-2) and TRBJ1-3; no reliable D call. The length of the CDR3 is 12 residues. The V and J ends lost 5 bases and 5 bases respectively, with 7 bases between them. Germline CDR1 is LGHDT and CDR2 is YNNKEL (reference sequence). The CDR3 is CASSYKRNTIYF. CDR3 nucleotides: TGTGCCAGCAGCTATAAAAGAAACACCATATATTTT.

This clone was recorded only once. The V call is TRBV5-8, the J call TRBJ1-2; the D gene is possibly TRBD1 (5 bases). V was pared by 2 bases and J by 0 bases, with 8 bases between. The germline CDR1 and CDR2 sequences are SGHTS and YDEGEE. The CDR3 runs to 14 residues. The CDR3 bases are TGTGCCAGCAGCTTAACAGGAGCTAACTATGGCTACACCTTC. This sequence encodes CASSLTGANYGYTF.

The chain has TRBV9 and TRBJ1-3; D ambiguous. CDR1 and CDR2 (germline): SGDLS, YYNGEE. The CDR3 covers 16 residues. Trimming pared 4 bases from V and 0 bases from J, leaving 14 bases between. DNA of the CDR3: TGTGCCAGCAGCAGAGGTGGAGAGTCCTCTGGAAACACCATATATTTT. It encodes CASSRGGESSGNTIYF. Full variable domain (remainder filled in from reference TRBV9 and TRBJ1-3): DSGVTQTPKHLITATGQRVTLRCSPRSGDLSVYWYQQSLDQGLQFLIQYYNGEERAKGNILERFSAQQFPDLHSELNLSSLELGDSALYFCASSRGGESSGNTIYFGEGSWLTVV.